One and the same sample provided the 3 T cell receptor beta chains below, sequenced in a study of blood T cell repertoires in COVID-19. Some clones are missing from TCRdb's copy, which holds only in-frame ones; the method was immunoSEQ multiplex PCR. This table has 55,000 to 75,000 clones, approximately 84% appearing once. Specimen: peripheral blood. Receptor source: a man between 60 and 70 years old with COVID-19, enrolled during active disease.

The CDR3 nucleotides are TGTGCCAGCAGTCCCCGAGAATATTATACGCAGTATTTT. Translated, it gives CASSPREYYTQYF. V is TRBV27 and J is TRBJ2-3; D gene unclear. The CDR3 loop spans 13 amino acids. V was cut by 5 bases and J by 7 bases, with 13 bases left in between. CDR1 MNHEY and CDR2 SMNVEV come from the germline V gene (reference sequence).

The rearrangement links TRBV5-1 to TRBJ1-1; the match to TRBD1 covers 11 bases. With 4 bases clipped from V and 6 bases from J, the junction kept 5 bases outside the gene matches. This CDR3 has 14 residues. Germline assignment: CDR1 SGHRS and CDR2 YFSETQ. CDR3 sequence reads: CASSPDRGRSEAFF. The CDR3 region has the DNA TGCGCCAGCAGCCCGGACAGGGGGCGGTCTGAAGCTTTCTTT.

The chain carries TRBV7-2 and TRBJ1-3, with D possibly matching TRBD1 (5 bases). Germline CDR1 and CDR2: SGHTA and FQGNSA. Trimming pared 3 bases from V and 0 bases from J, leaving 15 bases between. CDR3 length: 17 amino acids. The CDR3 protein is CASSLEGTLFSGNTIYF. CDR3 in DNA: TGTGCCAGCAGCTTGGAGGGGACCCTCTTCTCTGGAAACACCATATATTTT.